This T cell receptor (beta chain) was documented in a study of blood T cells in healthy people across ages. Together with a sample-barcoded 5' primer, a J-beta primer mix was included in a second PCR lasting about 6 to 12 cycles. TCRdb called the 5' RACE reads again in MiXCR, with one record for every CDR3 protein. The top ten clones hold about 6.3% of a sample with over 1,300,000 distinct CDR3 sequences, around 55% of them seen once. The sample holds a few counts of this clonotype. The CDR3 totals 16 residues. V gave up 5 bases and J gave up 1 base; unmatched junction bases: 11. Germline V lookup: CDR1 SGHTA, CDR2 FQGNSA.

Sequenced: blood. This chain uses TRBV7-2 with TRBJ2-7; 7 bases match TRBD1. The sequence was obtained from a man younger than 30 in good health. The DNA of the CDR3 is TGTGCCAGCAGCATCTACCGGGACAGCCTATCCTACGAGCAGTACTTC. Protein product: CASSIYRDSLSYEQYF.